This T cell receptor beta chain appears in the sequencing data of a study of T-cell reconstitution after alpha-beta-depleted transplantation in children. There are 14 residues in the CDR3. Trimming took off 5 bases at V and 8 bases at J, with 16 bases between the two ends. The germline gives CDR1 KGHSH, CDR2 LQKENI. This clonotype was detected only a few times. A library of TCRbeta sequences, prepared with unique molecular identifiers, was generated. TCRdb passed the PCR reads through MiXCR, listing each CDR3 protein once. In the table there are about 500,000 distinct CDR3 sequences, approximately 30% of which are singletons.

This chain connects TRBV18 to TRBJ2-1, with TRBD1 as a possible D gene (5 bases). Material: PBMCs from the stem cell graft donor, obtained from the stem cell graft. The TCR was taken from a human donor who donated a stem cell graft to a child with aplastic anemia. The CDR3 reads CASSRQIVGDEQFF. The CDR3 DNA reads as TGTGCCAGCTCAAGACAGATCGTAGGGGATGAGCAGTTCTTC.